One and the same sample provided the 13 T cell receptor beta chains below, sequenced in a study of shared clonotypes between healthy human individuals. The data were produced by immunoSEQ multiplex PCR, yet TCRdb's version contains in-frame clones alone and is incomplete. The sample records approximately 2,300,000 clones, just under 95% being singletons. The specimen sequenced was naive CD4+ T cells from PBMCs. The subset here: CD45RA+ positively selected. These receptors all come from a man between 18 and 29 years old in good health. Some clones in this sample may be carry-over from other donors' samples.

This rearrangement joins TRBV11-2 to TRBJ2-3, with 9 positions matching TRBD1. Per the germline V gene, CDR1 is SGHAT and CDR2 is FQNNGV. The trim removed 1 base at V and 5 bases at J, leaving 7 bases unmatched. CDR3 length: 16 amino acids. CDR3 region: CASSLGDRVPIDTQYF. DNA for the CDR3: TGTGCCAGCAGCTTAGGGGACAGGGTCCCGATAGATACGCAGTATTTT.

As for this clone: The identical CDR3 is also encoded by other nucleotide sequences in the sample. This chain links TRBV2 with TRBJ2-7; 14 bases align to TRBD2. The junction had 0 bases not matched to a gene; V was cut back by 6 bases and J by 2 bases. Germline-derived CDR1 and CDR2 are SNHLY and FYNNEI. The CDR3 is 14 residues long. CDR3 sequence reads: CASRGLAGAYEQYF. The DNA for the CDR3 is TGTGCCAGCAGGGGACTAGCGGGAGCCTACGAGCAGTACTTC.

The CDR3 region is CASSLGNSGNTIYF. The DNA of the CDR3 is TGTGCCAGCAGCTTAGGGAACTCTGGAAACACCATATATTTT. The gene calls are TRBV7-2 and TRBJ1-3; D gene uncertain. Germline V gives CDR1 SGHTA, CDR2 FQGNSA. V was clipped by 1 base and J by 0 bases, with 4 bases between them. The CDR3 has 14 residues.

The chain combines TRBV9 with TRBJ2-7; 7 positions match TRBD1. The V segment lost 4 bases and the J segment 3 bases; nucleotides outside the gene matches: 10. Per germline, CDR1 SGDLS and CDR2 YYNGEE. This CDR3 contains 15 residues. CDR3 coding DNA: TGTGCCAGCAGCACCTCGACAGGGCTCGGCTACGAGCAGTACTTC. Its protein is CASSTSTGLGYEQYF.

The chain recombines TRBV28 with TRBJ2-4; 7 nucleotides match TRBD1. The CDR3 extends over 15 amino acids. In germline, CDR1 is MDHEN, CDR2 SYDVKM. The V segment lost 5 bases and the J segment 0 bases; nucleotides outside the gene matches: 4. CDR3 amino acids: CASSTRQGAKNIQYF. The CDR3 DNA follows: TGTGCCAGCAGTACAAGACAGGGAGCCAAAAACATTCAGTACTTC.

The chain couples TRBV30 to TRBJ2-7, with 10 bases lining up with TRBD2. The germline V gene encodes CDR1 GTSNPN and CDR2 SVGIG (reference sequence). The V segment lost 7 bases and the J segment 3 bases; nucleotides outside the gene matches: 33. The CDR3 consists of 22 residues. CDR3 residues: CASTGVREVFASGSGGYYEQYF. The CDR3 DNA is TGTGCCTCAACAGGGGTAAGGGAAGTCTTTGCTAGCGGGAGTGGGGGATACTACGAGCAGTACTTC.

This chain's CDR3 is CASSLLTQKPLGELFF. In nucleotides, the CDR3 is TGTGCCAGCAGCCTATTAACACAGAAACCACTCGGGGAGCTGTTTTTT. The chain couples TRBV27 to TRBJ2-2, with no clear D. The CDR3 covers 16 residues. V lost 6 bases, J lost 7 bases, and 21 bases lay in between. CDR1 MNHEY and CDR2 SMNVEV come from the germline V gene (reference sequence).

The rearrangement links TRBV18 to TRBJ2-6; 8 nucleotides agree with TRBD2. The V gene's germline CDR1 is KGHSH and CDR2 LQKENI. Trimming removed 4 bases from V and 1 base from J; junction bases left unmatched: 9. The CDR3 has 18 residues. CDR3 in amino acids: CASSLFSGELSGANVLTF. The CDR3 DNA follows: TGTGCCAGCTCACTTTTTAGCGGGGAATTATCTGGGGCCAACGTCCTGACTTTC.

The genes are TRBV11-3 and TRBJ2-3; 8 bases are a match to TRBD2. V lost 0 bases to trimming and J lost 3 bases; unmatched junction nucleotides: 2. The CDR3 runs to 15 residues. In germline, CDR1 is SGHNT, CDR2 YENEEA. CDR3 DNA sequence: TGTGCCAGCAGCTTAGAAGCGGGAGAGACAGATACGCAGTATTTT. This translates into CASSLEAGETDTQYF.

The CDR3 loop reads CASSFTEFPQQGETQYF. The CDR3 DNA sequence: TGTGCCAGCAGTTTTACCGAATTTCCGCAACAGGGTGAGACCCAGTACTTC. The V call is TRBV28, the J call TRBJ2-5; D possibly corresponds to TRBD1 (6 bases). This CDR3 is built from 17 residues. The V gene's germline CDR1 is MDHEN and CDR2 SYDVKM. Trimming left V 3 bases short and J 5 bases short, with 22 bases between.

The genes are TRBV25-1 and TRBJ2-5, with 8 bases lining up with TRBD1. J lost 2 bases, V lost 6 bases, and 2 bases had no gene match. CDR1 and CDR2 (germline): MGHDK, SYGVNS. The CDR3 runs to 13 residues. DNA of the CDR3: TGTGCCAGCAGCAGGGGGCGTCAAGAGACCCAGTACTTC. Protein: CASSRGRQETQYF.

This clone was counted only a few times. The chain employs TRBV28 and TRBJ1-1; 10 bases map to TRBD1. Germline V gives CDR1 MDHEN, CDR2 SYDVKM. J lost 6 bases, V lost 7 bases, and 8 bases had no gene match. This CDR3 comprises 14 residues. The CDR3 nucleotides read TGTGCCAGCATTCCGGGACAGGGGTACGCTGAAGCTTTCTTT. Protein product: CASIPGQGYAEAFF.

A word on this clone: An end of the junction does not agree with germline; a read error may underlie this. The chain combines TRBV5-6 with TRBJ2-2; 8 bases agree with TRBD1. The V gene's germline CDR1 is SGHDT and CDR2 YYEEEE. CDR3 size: 19 residues. CDR3 protein: CASSLEGDRRLEEDRGAVF. DNA for the CDR3: TGTGCCAGCAGCTTGGAAGGGGACAGGAGGCTCGAGGAGGACCGGGGAGCTGTTTTT.